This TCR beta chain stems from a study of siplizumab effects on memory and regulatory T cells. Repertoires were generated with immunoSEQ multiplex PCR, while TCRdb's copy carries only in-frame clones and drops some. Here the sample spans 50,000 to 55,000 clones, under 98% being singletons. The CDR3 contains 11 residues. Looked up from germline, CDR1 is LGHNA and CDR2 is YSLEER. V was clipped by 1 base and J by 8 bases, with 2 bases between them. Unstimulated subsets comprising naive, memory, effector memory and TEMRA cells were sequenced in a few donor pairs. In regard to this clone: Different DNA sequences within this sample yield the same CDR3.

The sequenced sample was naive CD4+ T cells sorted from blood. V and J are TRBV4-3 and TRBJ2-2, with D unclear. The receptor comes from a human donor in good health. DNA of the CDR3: TGCGCCAGCAGCCAAGTGGGGGAGCTGTTTTTT. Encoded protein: CASSQVGELFF.